These T cell receptor beta chains were read from a single sample in a study of chemoradiotherapy in HPV16-positive cancers. Using immunoSEQ multiplex PCR, the repertoire was profiled, and TCRdb retains in-frame clones only, with some absent. Seen here are roughly 12,000 clones, more than 50% observed once, and the top ten hold around 19%. This material was obtained from a patient who underwent chemoradiotherapy. Receptors originate from a human donor with HPV-associated anogenital cancer. CDR3s include the opening cysteine and the closing phenylalanine or tryptophan. The D gene is left open where the match is weak. Clone size is not always given. Where it is, it says once, few, many or a class for expanded clones.

CASSAGTGDYTEAFF | TGCGCCAGCAGCGCCGGGACAGGGGATTACACTGAAGCTTTCTTT | - | TRBJ1-1 | TRBV10-1 | TRBD1
CASSPLGETQYF | TGTGCCAGCAGCCCCCTCGGGGAGACCCAGTACTTC | - | TRBJ2-5 | TRBV13 | -
CSASGGVQHF | TGCAGTGCGTCGGGGGGAGTCCAGCATTTT | - | TRBJ1-5 | TRBV20-1 | -
CASSPPGRTTGGYTF | TGTGCCAGTAGTCCGCCGGGACGGACGACGGGTGGCTACACCTTC | - | TRBJ1-2 | TRBV19 | -
CASSLPTGADPTYEQYF | TGTGCCAGCAGCCTCCCAACAGGGGCCGATCCCACCTACGAGCAGTACTTC | - | TRBJ2-7 | TRBV7-9 | TRBD1
CASSERGQGAGELFF | TGTGCCAGCAGTGAAAGGGGACAGGGGGCCGGGGAGCTGTTTTTT | - | TRBJ2-2 | TRBV6-1 | TRBD1
CSVGGWRGTDTQYF | TGCAGCGTTGGGGGGTGGAGGGGGACAGATACGCAGTATTTT | - | TRBJ2-3 | TRBV29-1 | -
CASSINRGNSPLHF | TGTGCCAGCAGCATCAACAGGGGTAATTCACCCCTCCACTTT | large | TRBJ1-6 | TRBV2 | TRBD1
CASSLGTAVGAFF | TGCGCCAGCAGCTTGGGGACGGCGGTTGGCGCTTTCTTT | - | TRBJ1-1 | TRBV5-1 | -
CASSSSRLESSYNEQFF | TGTGCCAGCAGTTCGTCTAGACTCGAGAGCTCCTACAATGAGCAGTTCTTC | - | TRBJ2-1 | TRBV27 | -
CASSLEQGQGDYGYTF | TGCGCCAGCAGCTTGGAACAGGGCCAAGGGGACTATGGCTACACCTTC | - | TRBJ1-2 | TRBV5-1 | -
CASSAGIGDSPLHF | TGTGCCAGCAGTGCAGGGATCGGTGATTCACCCCTCCACTTT | - | TRBJ1-6 | TRBV6-4 | -
CASSPGTSGGPFGADTQYF | TGTGCCAGCAGCCCGGGGACTAGCGGGGGACCCTTTGGTGCAGATACGCAGTATTTT | - | TRBJ2-3 | TRBV7-9 | TRBD2
CASSLDREDTQYF | TGTGCCAGCAGCTTGGACAGGGAAGATACGCAGTATTTT | - | TRBJ2-3 | TRBV7-3 | TRBD1
CASSWEYRGRNGGGYTF | TGCGCCAGCAGCTGGGAGTACAGGGGGCGCAACGGAGGGGGCTACACCTTC | - | TRBJ1-2 | TRBV5-1 | TRBD1
CAISESRSNYGYTF | TGTGCCATCAGTGAGAGCAGGTCTAACTATGGCTACACCTTC | - | TRBJ1-2 | TRBV10-3 | -
CSVEQGASTDTQYF | TGCAGCGTAGAACAGGGGGCCAGCACAGATACGCAGTATTTT | - | TRBJ2-3 | TRBV29-1 | TRBD1
CASSDSGYGYTF | TGTGCCAGCAGTGATTCGGGCTATGGCTACACCTTC | few | TRBJ1-2 | TRBV6-1 | -
CAISTLAEAYEQYF | TGTGCCATCAGTACACTAGCGGAAGCCTACGAGCAGTACTTC | once | TRBJ2-7 | TRBV10-3 | TRBD2
CASSPRGGPEAFF | TGTGCCAGTAGCCCCAGGGGAGGGCCTGAAGCTTTCTTT | - | TRBJ1-1 | TRBV19 | -
CASSTDGTGLAFF | TGTGCCAGCAGCACGGACGGGACAGGGTTGGCTTTCTTT | - | TRBJ1-1 | TRBV7-9 | TRBD1
CASNLGGLHEQYF | TGTGCCAGCAACCTGGGGGGGTTGCACGAGCAGTACTTC | few | TRBJ2-7 | TRBV7-2 | TRBD2
CASSQESVGFEQFF | TGTGCCAGCAGCCAAGAATCTGTCGGGTTCGAGCAGTTCTTC | - | TRBJ2-1 | TRBV4-2 | -
CASSQLRDRYSPLHF | TGTGCCAGCAGTCAACTCCGGGACAGGTATTCACCCCTCCACTTT | few | TRBJ1-6 | TRBV7-9 | TRBD1
CASSYLSRDQPQHF | TGTGCCAGCAGTTACCTCTCCAGGGATCAGCCCCAGCATTTT | - | TRBJ1-5 | TRBV6-6 | -
CASSSPQGAYTF | TGTGCCAGCAGCTCCCCTCAGGGGGCCTACACCTTC | - | TRBJ1-2 | TRBV27 | TRBD1
CASSVSETEAFF | TGTGCCAGCAGTGTTAGCGAGACTGAAGCTTTCTTT | - | TRBJ1-1 | TRBV2 | -
CASSYSRGGADNEQFF | TGTGCCAGCAGTTACTCGAGAGGGGGGGCCGATAATGAGCAGTTCTTC | - | TRBJ2-1 | TRBV6-5 | -
CATSSGGGTDTQYF | TGTGCCACCAGCAGTGGGGGGGGCACAGATACGCAGTATTTT | - | TRBJ2-3 | TRBV15 | TRBD2
CASRDRVRLGTEAFF | TGTGCCAGCAGGGACAGGGTGCGCTTGGGCACTGAAGCTTTCTTT | few | TRBJ1-1 | TRBV6-1 | TRBD1
CASSLANEQYF | TGTGCCAGCAGCTTAGCTAACGAGCAGTACTTC | - | TRBJ2-7 | TRBV7-2 | -
CSVEGYGNTIYF | TGCAGCGTTGAGGGGTACGGAAACACCATATATTTT | once | TRBJ1-3 | TRBV29-1 | -
CASSEAQGRGGNEQFF | TGTGCCAGCAGTGAAGCACAGGGGCGAGGGGGCAATGAGCAGTTCTTC | - | TRBJ2-1 | TRBV2 | TRBD1
CASSLLGTGDEQYF | TGTGCCAGCAGTTTATTGGGGACAGGCGACGAGCAGTACTTC | - | TRBJ2-7 | TRBV28 | TRBD1
CASQGGIETQYF | TGTGCCAGCCAAGGGGGAATCGAGACCCAGTACTTC | - | TRBJ2-5 | TRBV2 | -
CASSIAGITSQETQYF | TGTGCCAGCAGCATCGCCGGGATCACGTCCCAAGAGACCCAGTACTTC | - | TRBJ2-5 | TRBV9 | -
CASSPLSSWNGNTIYF | TGTGCCAGCTCTCCTCTCTCCTCTTGGAATGGAAACACCATATATTTT | - | TRBJ1-3 | TRBV18 | -
CASSQEISGTPHNEQFF | TGTGCCAGCAGCCAAGAGATAAGCGGGACTCCCCACAATGAGCAGTTCTTC | - | TRBJ2-1 | TRBV4-2 | TRBD2
CATTKRIVQTQYF | TGTGCCACCACGAAAAGGATAGTCCAGACCCAGTACTTC | - | TRBJ2-5 | TRBV28 | -
CASSQGVTSPLHF | TGCGCCAGCAGCCAGGGGGTTACCTCACCCCTCCACTTT | few | TRBJ1-6 | TRBV4-1 | -
CASSPETGRPDTQYF | TGTGCCAGCAGCCCAGAGACAGGGCGACCAGATACGCAGTATTTT | - | TRBJ2-3 | TRBV4-2 | TRBD1
CASSLSPVLYEQYF | TGTGCCAGCAGTTTATCCCCTGTCCTCTACGAGCAGTACTTC | - | TRBJ2-7 | TRBV28 | -
CASSFEDPAFGTIYF | TGTGCCAGCAGTTTTGAGGACCCAGCTTTTGGCACCATATATTTT | - | TRBJ1-3 | TRBV2 | -
CASSLNIQYF | TGCGCCAGCAGCTTAAACATTCAGTACTTC | - | TRBJ2-4 | TRBV5-1 | -
CASSDLGGAPQPQHF | TGTGCCAGCAGTGATCTCGGGGGGGCGCCTCAGCCCCAGCATTTT | - | TRBJ1-5 | TRBV27 | -
CASSYSTGRYEQYF | TGTGCCAGCAGTTACTCGACAGGCCGCTACGAGCAGTACTTC | - | TRBJ2-7 | TRBV6-6 | -
CASSPWTDTEAFF | TGTGCCAGCAGTCCTTGGACCGACACTGAAGCTTTCTTT | - | TRBJ1-1 | TRBV27 | -
CASSLDGYGYTF | TGTGCCAGCAGCTTGGACGGCTATGGCTACACCTTC | - | TRBJ1-2 | TRBV5-4 | -
CASSSGGPDNEQFF | TGTGCCAGCAGTAGCGGGGGGCCAGACAATGAGCAGTTCTTC | - | TRBJ2-1 | TRBV14 | TRBD2
CASSLGQIYGYTF | TGTGCCAGCAGCTTAGGACAGATCTATGGCTACACCTTC | - | TRBJ1-2 | TRBV7-2 | -
CASSERNQGLETQYF | TGTGCCAGCAGTGAAAGAAACCAGGGACTTGAGACCCAGTACTTC | - | TRBJ2-5 | TRBV2 | -
CASSQVVGGRNSPLHF | TGTGCCAGCAGCCAAGTAGTTGGGGGTCGCAATTCACCCCTCCACTTT | - | TRBJ1-6 | TRBV4-2 | -
CASSSEWGADTQYF | TGTGCCAGCAGCTCGGAGTGGGGGGCAGATACGCAGTATTTT | few | TRBJ2-3 | TRBV5-5 | -
CASSPMDRVSYEQYF | TGTGCCAGCAGCCCTATGGACAGGGTCTCCTACGAGCAGTACTTC | few | TRBJ2-7 | TRBV11-2 | TRBD1
CASSPGTGGFPYEQYF | TGTGCCAGCAGCCCAGGGACAGGGGGCTTTCCCTACGAGCAGTACTTC | - | TRBJ2-7 | TRBV5-6 | TRBD1
CASSEDTGELFF | TGTGCCAGCAGTGAGGACACCGGGGAGCTGTTTTTT | - | TRBJ2-2 | TRBV2 | -
CASSDSITDTQYF | TGTGCCAGCAGTGACAGCATCACAGATACGCAGTATTTT | - | TRBJ2-3 | TRBV2 | -
CASSQDRGYSDEQFF | TGTGCCAGCAGCCAAGATAGAGGTTATAGCGATGAGCAGTTCTTC | medium-sized | TRBJ2-1 | TRBV4-2 | -
CASSRGRQDTQYF | TGTGCCAGCAGCAGGGGGCGCCAAGATACGCAGTATTTT | - | TRBJ2-3 | TRBV27 | TRBD1
CASSPRGGGGAPETQYF | TGTGCCAGCAGCCCCCGGGGAGGCGGGGGGGCCCCGGAGACCCAGTACTTC | once | TRBJ2-5 | TRBV4-2 | TRBD2